This TCR beta chain was recorded in a study of OX40 agonist ivuxolimab in advanced cancers. For context, the study as a whole: Ivuxolimab was a fully human IgG2 agonistic monoclonal antibody targeting the costimulatory receptor OX40 (CD134). Prior anti-PD-1, anti-PD-L1 or anti-CTLA-4 therapy was permitted, and 40% to 50% of dose-escalation patients had received checkpoint inhibitors. The purpose of peripheral TCRbeta sequencing was to test whether ivuxolimab changed TCR sequence diversity and led to clonal T-cell expansion. Intravenous ivuxolimab was administered to patients every 2 weeks at six dose levels: 0.01, 0.1, 0.3, 1.5, 3 and 10 mg/kg. Partial responses occurred in three dose-escalation patients: two with cutaneous melanoma and one with hepatocellular carcinoma. In the dose-escalation cohort, more than 75% of patients were male, and the mean age was approximately 60 years, with a range of 23 to 79. The paper describes the monotherapy dose-escalation part (N ≈ 50 patients) of the phase I trial of ivuxolimab. Among the 50 to 55 dose-escalation patients, roughly 20 had hepatocellular carcinoma, about 15 melanoma, 9 renal cell carcinoma and 9 head and neck cancer. Summary of the overall study and its limitations: Clonal expansion of both CD4+ and CD8+ blood T cells was observed from baseline to week 6 at doses 0.1 to 3.0 mg/kg. After ivuxolimab, more expanded clones were found on average in CD8+ T cells than in CD4+ T cells. Antigen specificity was not determined for the clonally expanded peripheral T cells. In the 0.1-3.0 mg/kg groups, partial responders were among the patients with the lowest normalized peripheral clonal expansion, particularly in CD8+ T cells. Low levels of normalized T-cell clonal expansion were also seen in some patients who did not respond.

Concerning this clone: Its cognate antigen has yet to be identified. Base qualities are not recorded, but no much larger clone differs from it by a single base.

Reading from cysteine to phenylalanine, the CDR3 counts 16 amino acids. The retained sequence is limited to the CDR3, 48 bases, with the frame set at the first base. V is trimmed back by 4 bases and J by 5 bases, and the junction contains 7 bases that no gene match accounts for. CDR1 and CDR2 are read off the germline V gene as MNHEY and SVGAGI. Genomic DNA was extracted from sorted cells for sequencing of the TCRbeta CDR3 region. TCRbeta CDR3 regions were sequenced using the immunoSEQ Assay. Not all clones reach the TCRdb copy of this immuneACCESS table, which keeps in-frame sequences only. Checked studies attribute under half of the gap to unresolved V genes and leave the rest unexplained. Within this sample are some 70,000 clones, with about 91% of them counted one time only. The ten most abundant clones make up under 0.4% of the sample. The trial excluded patients who had a history of autoimmune disease or who were on systemic immunosuppression. Peripheral blood for TCR sequencing was collected from all dose cohorts at baseline, on cycle 4 day 1, and on cycle 7 day 1. The samples were drawn from a first-in-human, open-label, multicenter phase I dose-escalation trial of ivuxolimab. Adults with locally advanced or metastatic melanoma, renal cell, hepatocellular, or head and neck squamous cell carcinoma were enrolled in the trial. Before TCR sequencing, CD4+ T cells and CD8+ T cells were sorted from peripheral blood as separate populations.

This chain joins TRBV6-5 to TRBJ2-7; TRBD2 lines up with 14 middle nucleotides. The material sequenced was CD4+ or CD8+ T cells sorted from blood, taken in a trial of the OX40 agonist ivuxolimab. The origin of this receptor is an adult with an advanced solid tumor such as melanoma, head and neck, liver or kidney cancer. The DNA is as follows: TGTGCCAGCAGTTTCCGACTAGCGGGAGGGCGGGACGAGCAGTACTTC. It codes for CASSFRLAGGRDEQYF.